The sequence of this T cell receptor (beta chain) was determined in a study of CD8+CD57+ T cells in acquired aplastic anemia. For sequencing, patients were chosen who had shown expansion of CD8+CD57+ cells by flow cytometry. Genomic DNA acted as the template from which TCR beta VDJ combination and CDR3 sequence profiling were carried out. TCRdb independently ran MiXCR on the reads; one entry per CDR3 protein. The sample yields roughly 180,000 distinct CDR3 sequences, 55% to 65% seen once. There are 18 residues in the CDR3. The germline CDR1 and CDR2 sequences are SGHVS and FNYEAQ. J was trimmed by 0 bases and V by 4 bases; bases with no gene match: 10.

The receptor comes from a human donor with aplastic anemia. Sequenced sample: sorted CD4+, CD8+, or CD8+CD57+ T cells (not recorded which) from PBMCs. V usage is TRBV7-6 and J usage is TRBJ2-3; 10 nucleotides align to TRBD2. The CDR3 DNA reads as TGTGCCAGCAGCTCCCACCCGACGACTAGCGGGAGCACAGATACGCAGTATTTT. Protein: CASSSHPTTSGSTDTQYF.